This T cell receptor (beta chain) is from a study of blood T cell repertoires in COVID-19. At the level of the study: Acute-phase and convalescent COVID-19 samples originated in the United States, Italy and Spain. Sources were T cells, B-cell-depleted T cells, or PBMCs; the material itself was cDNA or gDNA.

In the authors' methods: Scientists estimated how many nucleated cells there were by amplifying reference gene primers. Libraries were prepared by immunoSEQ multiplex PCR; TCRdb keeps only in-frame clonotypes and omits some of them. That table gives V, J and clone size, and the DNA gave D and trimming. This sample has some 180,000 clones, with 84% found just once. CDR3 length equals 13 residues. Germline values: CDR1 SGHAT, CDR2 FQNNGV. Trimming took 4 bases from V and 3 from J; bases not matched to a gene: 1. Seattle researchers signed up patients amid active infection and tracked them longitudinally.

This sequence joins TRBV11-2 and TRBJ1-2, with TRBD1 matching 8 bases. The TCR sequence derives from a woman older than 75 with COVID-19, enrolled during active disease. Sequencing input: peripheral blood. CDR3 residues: CASSSQGDYGYTF. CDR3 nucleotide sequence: TGTGCCAGCAGCTCACAGGGGGACTATGGCTACACCTTC.